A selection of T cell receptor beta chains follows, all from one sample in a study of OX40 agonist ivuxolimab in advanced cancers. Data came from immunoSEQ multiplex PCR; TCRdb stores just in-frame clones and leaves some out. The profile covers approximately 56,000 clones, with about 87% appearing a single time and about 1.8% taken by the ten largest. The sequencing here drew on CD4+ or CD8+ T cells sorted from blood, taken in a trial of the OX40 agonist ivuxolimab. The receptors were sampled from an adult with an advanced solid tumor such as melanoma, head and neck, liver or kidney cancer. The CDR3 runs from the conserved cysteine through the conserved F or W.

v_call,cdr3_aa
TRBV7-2,CASSMGTLNTGELFF
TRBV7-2,CASSSQGLPNTGELFF
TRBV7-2,CASSRTGGSYEQYF
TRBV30,CAWDRTGANYGYTF
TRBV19,CASSIGSFETQYF
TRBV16,CASSQADTYNEQFF
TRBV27,CASSLGRGPYEQYF
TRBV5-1,CASSLGARLSGANVLTF
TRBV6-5,CASSESRGWETQYF
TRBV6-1,CASSDRRASGGPRGNTQYF
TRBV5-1,CASCRTLNTGELFF
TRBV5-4,CASSAGGSAGANVLTF
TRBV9,CASSVVGVGGETQYF
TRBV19,CASSTGASDGGYTF
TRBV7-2,CASSLGLAGSLNIQYF
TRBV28,CASSSGRRLFF
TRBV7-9,CASSRRQGSGLEAKNIQYF
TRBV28,CASTTSTRAVYKQYF
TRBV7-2,CASSAQGGRYIQYF
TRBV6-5,CASSQPGLAGNEQFF
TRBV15,CATSRGLPRDRGYEQYF
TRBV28,CASSPLKGRVNEKLFF
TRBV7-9,CASSLGGTENEKLFF
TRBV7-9,CASSVQAKNTEAFF
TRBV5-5,CASSPQRVAASTDTQYF
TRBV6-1,CASREQGDTEAFF
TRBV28,CASRPSGGASYNSPLHF
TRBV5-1,CASSLGGGGANVLTF
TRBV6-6,CASGTGTGTDTQYF